These 23 T cell receptor beta chains were all obtained from the same sample, sequenced in a study of response to subunit inactivated influenza vaccine. TCRdb fed the RT-PCR reads into MiXCR, producing one record per CDR3 protein. The sample lists some 540,000 distinct CDR3 sequences; roughly 23% were seen once. These same records also appear under a second study, on T cells expressing NK-cell markers. That work contributes: UMIs accompanied the 5'RACE template switching by which TCR beta cDNA was made.

The sequences come from CD4+ T cells sorted from PBMCs, collected 11 to 12 days after vaccination. Receptor source: a man aged 50 to 60 who received an inactivated influenza vaccine.

The chain couples TRBV12-3 or TRBV12-4 to TRBJ2-5; no clear D gene. Deletions cut 3 bases from V and 3 bases from J, with 8 bases between. The CDR3 extends over 13 amino acids. The DNA for the CDR3 is TGTGCCAGCAGTTTTGCCCCCGAAGAGACCCAGTACTTC. It yields the protein CASSFAPEETQYF.

V is TRBV20-1 and J is TRBJ1-1; possibly TRBD1 for D (6 bases). The CDR3 totals 11 residues. CDR1 and CDR2 from the germline V gene are DFQATT and SNEGSKA (reference sequence). Trimming removed 3 bases from V and 10 bases from J, with 12 bases in between. The CDR3 protein is CSASQGGRAFF. DNA of the CDR3: TGCAGTGCTAGTCAAGGGGGGAGAGCTTTCTTT.

The chain carries TRBV7-9 and TRBJ2-7, with TRBD1 matching 7 bases. With 3 bases clipped from V and 6 bases from J, the junction kept 5 bases outside the gene matches. The CDR3 runs 13 residues. The germline CDR1 and CDR2 sequences are SEHNR and FQNEAQ (reference sequence). The CDR3 sequence: CASSFEGAVEQYF. CDR3 in DNA: TGTGCCAGCAGCTTTGAGGGGGCAGTCGAGCAGTACTTC.

V gene TRBV7-6 combines with J gene TRBJ1-5; no clear D. V was trimmed by 0 bases and J by 9 bases, leaving 9 bases between them. The germline CDR1 and CDR2 sequences are SGHVS and FNYEAQ. The CDR3 loop spans 13 amino acids. The CDR3 loop is CASSLALWRPQHF. The CDR3 coding sequence is TGTGCCAGCAGCTTAGCTCTATGGCGGCCCCAGCATTTT.

The chain uses TRBV11-3 and TRBJ2-7, with 13 nucleotides matching TRBD2. Germline trimming cut 5 bases from V and 5 bases from J; bases unmatched to any gene: 6. Per the germline V gene, CDR1 is SGHNT and CDR2 is YENEEA. There are 15 residues in the CDR3. As DNA, the CDR3 is TGTGCCAGCAGCCCGACTAGCGGGAGGTTCCACGAGCAGTACTTC. Translated, it gives CASSPTSGRFHEQYF.

The chain recombines TRBV19 with TRBJ1-5, with TRBD1 matching 8 bases. The germline gives CDR1 LNHDA, CDR2 SQIVND (reference sequence). This CDR3 region has 15 residues. The V gene end was trimmed by 8 bases and the J gene end by 5 bases; junction bases not matched to a gene: 11. Written as DNA, the CDR3 is TGTGCCAGTCAGGACGGACAGGGCCTCCATCAGCCCCAGCATTTT. It specifies CASQDGQGLHQPQHF.

This clonotype was seen a handful of times. The chain uses TRBV7-2 and TRBJ1-1, with D tentatively TRBD1 (5 bases). Trimming removed 5 bases at V and 4 bases at J, with 14 bases between. This CDR3 has 14 residues. Looked up from germline, CDR1 is SGHTA and CDR2 is FQGNSA. Here the CDR3 reads CASSPRAGLTEAFF. CDR3 coding DNA: TGTGCCAGCAGCCCGAGGGCAGGGCTCACTGAAGCTTTCTTT. The full variable domain, with the rest looked up from reference TRBV7-2 and TRBJ1-1, is GAGVSQSPSNKVTEKGKDVELRCDPISGHTALYWYRQSLGQGLEFLIYFQGNSAPDKSGLPSDRFSAERTGGSVSTLTIQRTQQEDSAVYLCASSPRAGLTEAFFGQGTRLTVV.

V is TRBV4-3 and J is TRBJ1-4, with a weak D call TRBD1 (5 bases). Germline CDR1 is LGHNA and CDR2 is YSLEER. Deletions cut 3 bases from V and 7 bases from J, with 15 bases between. CDR3 length: 15 amino acids. This CDR3 is CASSHMGRETEKLFF. In DNA form, the CDR3 reads TGCGCCAGCAGCCATATGGGCAGGGAAACTGAAAAACTGTTTTTT.

The chain has TRBV7-6 and TRBJ2-1; 13 nucleotides agree with TRBD2. The V segment lost 5 bases and the J segment 9 bases; nucleotides outside the gene matches: 7. Germline V gene sequence: CDR1 SGHVS, CDR2 FNYEAQ. The CDR3 has 15 amino acids. The CDR3 region is CASSPGTSGKAEQFF. The CDR3 nucleotides are TGTGCCAGCAGCCCCGGGACTAGCGGGAAGGCTGAGCAGTTCTTC. Full variable domain (remainder filled in from reference TRBV7-6 and TRBJ2-1): GAGVSQSPRYKVTKRGQDVALRCDPISGHVSLYWYRQALGQGPEFLTYFNYEAQQDKSGLPNDRFSAERPEGSISTLTIQRTEQRDSAMYRCASSPGTSGKAEQFFGPGTRLTVL.

CDR3 bases: TGTGCCAGCAGCTTAGGACAGGGGTGGAGGAATGAGCAGTTCTTC. Its protein is CASSLGQGWRNEQFF. The genes are TRBV7-2 and TRBJ2-1; 8 bases fit TRBD1. V was clipped by 1 base and J by 7 bases; unmatched bases: 6. Germline CDR1 reads SGHTA; CDR2 reads FQGNSA. The CDR3 runs 15 residues.

This clonotype was detected only a few times. The V call is TRBV20-1, the J call TRBJ2-5, with TRBD1 identical over 7 bases. The germline gives CDR1 DFQATT, CDR2 SNEGSKA (reference sequence). CDR3 length equals 14 residues. V lost 4 bases to trimming and J lost 5 bases; unmatched junction nucleotides: 10. The CDR3 DNA follows: TGCAGTGCTAATACAGCGACAGGGCCGGAGACCCAGTACTTC. Protein: CSANTATGPETQYF.

This chain joins TRBV11-2 and TRBJ2-4; 7 nucleotides match TRBD2. The V segment lost 1 base and the J segment 7 bases; nucleotides outside the gene matches: 7. The CDR3 sequence is 15 residues long. The germline V gene has CDR1 SGHAT and CDR2 FQNNGV. The DNA for the CDR3 is TGTGCCAGCAGCTTAGTGGTCAGCGGGACGAACATTCAGTACTTC. This codes for CASSLVVSGTNIQYF.

The chain joins TRBV6-2 or TRBV6-3 to TRBJ2-1; 7 bases fit TRBD2. V gave up 4 bases and J gave up 5 bases; unmatched junction bases: 5. Germline V gene lookup returns CDR1 MNHEY and CDR2 SVGEGT. The CDR3 is 14 residues long. The CDR3 loop is CASSLSSGHNEQFF. The CDR3 DNA follows: TGTGCCAGCAGTTTGTCTAGCGGACACAATGAGCAGTTCTTC.

This clonotype was picked up a small number of times. The chain employs TRBV4-2 and TRBJ2-1; 7 positions agree with TRBD2. CDR1 is LGHNA and CDR2 is YNFKEQ in the germline V gene. The CDR3 loop spans 18 amino acids. Trimming took 0 bases from V and 0 from J; bases not matched to a gene: 8. CDR3 region: CASSQESGGGASYNEQFF. The CDR3, as DNA: TGTGCCAGCAGCCAAGAGTCGGGAGGCGGGGCCTCCTACAATGAGCAGTTCTTC.

V is TRBV12-3 or TRBV12-4 and J is TRBJ1-4; D remains ambiguous. The CDR3 is 13 residues long. Trimming removed 3 bases from V and 3 bases from J, with 5 bases in between. The CDR3 nucleotides read TGTGCCAGCAGTTTTGGCTCTAATGAAAAACTGTTTTTT. This translates into CASSFGSNEKLFF.

This clonotype was seen a handful of times. This rearrangement joins TRBV15 to TRBJ2-3; D possibly uses TRBD1 or TRBD2 (5 bases each). Trimming cost V 8 bases and J 0 bases, with 15 bases left between them. The CDR3 has 15 residues. Germline CDR1 LNHNV, CDR2 YYDKDF (reference sequence). The CDR3 DNA is TGTGCCACCTCTCCGAACAGGAGGAGCACAGATACGCAGTATTTT. Encoded protein: CATSPNRRSTDTQYF.

This clonotype has just a few counts. The rearrangement joins TRBV12-3 or TRBV12-4 to TRBJ1-1; D is ambiguous. The CDR3 is made up of 12 amino acids. Trimming took off 3 bases at V and 9 bases at J, with 11 bases between the two ends. The CDR3, as DNA: TGTGCCAGCAGTTTCGGTCCGACGCAAGCTTTCTTT. Translating it yields CASSFGPTQAFF.

The sample holds a few counts of this clonotype. The chain joins TRBV10-3 to TRBJ1-1; a weak D match, TRBD1 (5 bases). V lost 7 bases and J lost 1, with 13 bases in between. The V gene's germline CDR1 is ENHRY and CDR2 SYGVKD. The CDR3 runs to 14 residues. Here the CDR3 DNA reads TGTGCCATCAAAGCAGGGCGGGAGAACACTGAAGCTTTCTTT. Protein product: CAIKAGRENTEAFF.

This clonotype was counted many times. V and J are TRBV7-9 and TRBJ2-7, with D perhaps TRBD1 (5 bases). In germline, CDR1 is SEHNR, CDR2 FQNEAQ (reference sequence). Trimming took 0 bases from V and 6 from J, leaving 18 bases between them. There are 16 residues in the CDR3. The CDR3 coding sequence is TGTGCCAGCAGCTTAGCGTTTAACAGTGACAGTAGCGAGCAGTACTTC. It yields the protein CASSLAFNSDSSEQYF.

A few counts support this clonotype. The chain couples TRBV5-1 to TRBJ2-7; TRBD2 matches at 16 bases. The CDR3 totals 18 residues. Germline CDR1 SGHRS, CDR2 YFSETQ. With 3 bases clipped from V and 5 bases from J, the junction kept 11 bases outside the gene matches. The CDR3 sequence is CASSSISGTSGRVHEQYF. As DNA, the CDR3 is TGCGCCAGCAGCTCCATATCCGGGACTAGCGGGAGGGTGCACGAGCAGTACTTC.

This clonotype was seen a handful of times. The CDR3 sequence: CASSREGAYGGEQYF. CDR3 DNA: TGTGCCAGCAGCCGGGAGGGGGCCTATGGGGGCGAGCAGTACTTC. This chain joins TRBV7-9 and TRBJ2-7; possible D gene TRBD2, 8 bases. Germline V gene data show CDR1 as SEHNR and CDR2 as FQNEAQ (reference sequence). V was pared by 5 bases and J by 6 bases, with 20 bases between. The CDR3 loop spans 15 amino acids.

V is TRBV6-4 and J is TRBJ2-2, with 8 bases matching TRBD2. CDR1 is MRHNA and CDR2 is SNTAGT in the germline V gene. J was trimmed by 5 bases and V by 6 bases; bases with no gene match: 5. The CDR3 sequence is 14 residues long. CDR3 loop: CASRLAEGTGELFF. CDR3 DNA sequence: TGTGCCAGCAGACTAGCGGAAGGGACCGGGGAGCTGTTTTTT.

The chain couples TRBV7-2 to TRBJ1-5; tentative D call: TRBD1 (6 bases). The length of the CDR3 is 15 residues. Germline assignment: CDR1 SGHTA and CDR2 FQGNSA. V dropped 2 bases and J dropped 7 bases, with 15 bases sitting between them. DNA of the CDR3: TGTGCCAGCAGCTTATTAGCCAGGGGAGGCCAGCCCCAGCATTTT. Amino acid sequence: CASSLLARGGQPQHF.